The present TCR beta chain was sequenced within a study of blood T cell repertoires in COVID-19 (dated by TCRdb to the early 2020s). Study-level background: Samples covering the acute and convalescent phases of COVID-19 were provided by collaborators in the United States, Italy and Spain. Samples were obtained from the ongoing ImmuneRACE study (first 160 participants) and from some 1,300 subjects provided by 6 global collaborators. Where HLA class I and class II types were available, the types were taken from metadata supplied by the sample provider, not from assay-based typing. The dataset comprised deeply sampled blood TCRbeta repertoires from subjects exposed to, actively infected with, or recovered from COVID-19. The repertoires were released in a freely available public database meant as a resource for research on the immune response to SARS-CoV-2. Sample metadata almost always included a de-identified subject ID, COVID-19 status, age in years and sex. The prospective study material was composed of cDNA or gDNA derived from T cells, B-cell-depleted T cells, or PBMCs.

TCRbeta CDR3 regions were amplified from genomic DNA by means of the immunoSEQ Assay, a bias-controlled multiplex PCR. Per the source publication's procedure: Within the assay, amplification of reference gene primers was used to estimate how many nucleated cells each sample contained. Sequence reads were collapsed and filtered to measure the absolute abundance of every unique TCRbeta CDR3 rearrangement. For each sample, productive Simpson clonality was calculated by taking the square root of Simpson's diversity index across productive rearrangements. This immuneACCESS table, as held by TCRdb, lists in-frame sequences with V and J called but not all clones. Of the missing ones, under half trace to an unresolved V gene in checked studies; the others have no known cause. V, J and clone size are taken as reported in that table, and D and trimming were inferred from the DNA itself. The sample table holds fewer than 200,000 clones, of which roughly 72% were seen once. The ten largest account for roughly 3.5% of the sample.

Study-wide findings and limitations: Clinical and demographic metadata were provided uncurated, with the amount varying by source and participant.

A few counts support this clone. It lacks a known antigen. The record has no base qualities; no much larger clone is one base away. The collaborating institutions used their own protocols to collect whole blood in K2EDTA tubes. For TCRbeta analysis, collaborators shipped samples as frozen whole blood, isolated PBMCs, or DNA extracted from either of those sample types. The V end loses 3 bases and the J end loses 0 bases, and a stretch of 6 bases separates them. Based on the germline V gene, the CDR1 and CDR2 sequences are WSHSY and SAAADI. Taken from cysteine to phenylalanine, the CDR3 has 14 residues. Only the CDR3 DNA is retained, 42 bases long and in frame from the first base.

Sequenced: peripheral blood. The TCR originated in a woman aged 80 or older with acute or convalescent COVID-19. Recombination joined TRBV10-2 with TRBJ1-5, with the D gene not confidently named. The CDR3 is CASSDSNSNQPQHF. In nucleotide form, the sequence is TGCGCCAGCAGTGACAGTAATAGCAATCAGCCCCAGCATTTT.